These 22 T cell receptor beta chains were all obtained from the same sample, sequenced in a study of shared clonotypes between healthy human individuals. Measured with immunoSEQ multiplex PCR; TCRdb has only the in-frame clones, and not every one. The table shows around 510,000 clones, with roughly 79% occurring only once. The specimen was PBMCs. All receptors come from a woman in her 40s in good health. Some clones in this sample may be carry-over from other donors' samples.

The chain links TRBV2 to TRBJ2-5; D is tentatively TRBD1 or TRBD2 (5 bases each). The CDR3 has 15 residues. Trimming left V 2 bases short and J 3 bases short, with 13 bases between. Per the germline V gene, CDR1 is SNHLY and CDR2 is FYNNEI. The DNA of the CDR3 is TGTGCCAGCAGTGAAAGTGTGTTGGGGGAAGAGACCCAGTACTTC. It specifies CASSESVLGEETQYF.

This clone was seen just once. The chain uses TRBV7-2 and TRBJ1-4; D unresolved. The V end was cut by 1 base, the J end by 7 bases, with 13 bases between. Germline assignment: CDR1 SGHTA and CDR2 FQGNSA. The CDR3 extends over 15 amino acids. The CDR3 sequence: CASSLGGGGGEKLFF. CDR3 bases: TGTGCCAGCAGCTTAGGGGGTGGAGGCGGTGAAAAACTGTTTTTT.

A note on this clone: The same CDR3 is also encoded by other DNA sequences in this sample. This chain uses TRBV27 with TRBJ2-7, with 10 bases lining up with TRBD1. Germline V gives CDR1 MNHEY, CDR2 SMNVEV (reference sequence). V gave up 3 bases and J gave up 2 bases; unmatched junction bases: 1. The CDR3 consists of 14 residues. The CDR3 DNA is TGTGCCAGCAGTTTTGGGACAGGGGCCTACGAGCAGTACTTC. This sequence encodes CASSFGTGAYEQYF.

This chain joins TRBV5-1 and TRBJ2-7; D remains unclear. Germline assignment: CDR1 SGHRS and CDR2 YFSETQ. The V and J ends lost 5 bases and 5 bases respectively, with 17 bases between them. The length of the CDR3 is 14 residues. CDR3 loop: CASREFPPSHEQYF. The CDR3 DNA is TGCGCCAGCAGAGAATTCCCGCCTTCCCACGAGCAGTACTTC.

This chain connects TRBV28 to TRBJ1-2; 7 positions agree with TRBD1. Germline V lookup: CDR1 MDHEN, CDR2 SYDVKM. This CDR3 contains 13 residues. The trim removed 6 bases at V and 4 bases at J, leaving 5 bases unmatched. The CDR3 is CASSTGQLYGYTF. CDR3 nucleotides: TGTGCCAGCAGCACGGGACAGCTCTATGGCTACACCTTC.

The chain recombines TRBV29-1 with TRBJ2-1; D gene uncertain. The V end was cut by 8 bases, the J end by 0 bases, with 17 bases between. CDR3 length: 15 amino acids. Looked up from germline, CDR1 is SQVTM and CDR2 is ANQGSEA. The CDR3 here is CSLTDTRSSYNEQFF. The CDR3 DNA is TGCAGCCTAACCGACACAAGGAGCTCCTACAATGAGCAGTTCTTC.

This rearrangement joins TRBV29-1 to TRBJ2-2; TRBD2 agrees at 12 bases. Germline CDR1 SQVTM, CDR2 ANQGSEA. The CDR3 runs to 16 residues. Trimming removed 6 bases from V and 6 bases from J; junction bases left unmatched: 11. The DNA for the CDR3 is TGCAGCGTCTCAGTCTCGGGACTAGCGGGCCCCGGGGAGCTGTTTTTT. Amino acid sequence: CSVSVSGLAGPGELFF.

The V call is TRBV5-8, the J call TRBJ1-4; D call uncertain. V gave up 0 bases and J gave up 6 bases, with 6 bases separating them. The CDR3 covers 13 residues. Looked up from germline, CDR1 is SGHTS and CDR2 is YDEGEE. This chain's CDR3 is CASSLGTYEKLFF. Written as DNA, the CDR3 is TGTGCCAGCAGCTTGGGCACTTATGAAAAACTGTTTTTT.

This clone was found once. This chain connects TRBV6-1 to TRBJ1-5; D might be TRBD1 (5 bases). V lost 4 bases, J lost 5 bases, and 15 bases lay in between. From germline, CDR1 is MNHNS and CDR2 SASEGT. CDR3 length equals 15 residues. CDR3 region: CASSVSPRGDQPQHF. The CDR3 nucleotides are TGTGCCAGCAGTGTGTCCCCTCGGGGGGATCAGCCCCAGCATTTT.

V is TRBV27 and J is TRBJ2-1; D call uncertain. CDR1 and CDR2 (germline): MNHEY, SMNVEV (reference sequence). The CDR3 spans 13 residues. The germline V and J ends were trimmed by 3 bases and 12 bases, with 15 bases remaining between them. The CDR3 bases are TGTGCCAGCAGTTTTTTTTCCCGGTCTGGGCAGTTCTTC. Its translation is CASSFFSRSGQFF.

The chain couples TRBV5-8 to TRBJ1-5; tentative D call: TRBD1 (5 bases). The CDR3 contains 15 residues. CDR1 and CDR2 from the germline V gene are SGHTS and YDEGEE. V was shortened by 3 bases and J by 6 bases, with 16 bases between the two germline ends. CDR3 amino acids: CASSSRSGRGQPQHF. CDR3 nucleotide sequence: TGTGCCAGCAGCTCCCGGTCGGGGAGGGGTCAGCCCCAGCATTTT.

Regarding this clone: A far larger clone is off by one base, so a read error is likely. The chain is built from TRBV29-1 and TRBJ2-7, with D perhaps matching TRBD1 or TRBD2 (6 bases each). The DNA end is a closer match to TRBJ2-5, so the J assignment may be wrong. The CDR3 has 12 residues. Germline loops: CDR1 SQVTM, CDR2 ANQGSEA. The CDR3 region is CSVEQGRETQYF. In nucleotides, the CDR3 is TGCAGCGTTGAGCAGGGGAGGGAGACCCAGTACTTC.

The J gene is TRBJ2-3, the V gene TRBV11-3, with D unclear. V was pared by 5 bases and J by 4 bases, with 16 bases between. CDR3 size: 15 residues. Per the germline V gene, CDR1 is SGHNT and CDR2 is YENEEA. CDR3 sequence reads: CASSRRRGVADTQYF. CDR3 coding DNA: TGTGCCAGCAGCCGAAGGCGTGGGGTGGCAGATACGCAGTATTTT.

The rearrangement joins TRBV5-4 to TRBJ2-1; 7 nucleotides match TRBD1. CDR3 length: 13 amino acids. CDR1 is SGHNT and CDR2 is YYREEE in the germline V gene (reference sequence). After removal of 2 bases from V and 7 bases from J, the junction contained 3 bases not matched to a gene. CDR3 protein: CASSFNRGNEQFF. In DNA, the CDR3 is TGTGCCAGCAGCTTTAACAGGGGTAATGAGCAGTTCTTC. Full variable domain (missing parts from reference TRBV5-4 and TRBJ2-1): ETGVTQSPTHLIKTRGQQVTLRCSSQSGHNTVSWYQQALGQGPQFIFQYYREEENGRGNFPPRFSGLQFPNYSSELNVNALELDDSALYLCASSFNRGNEQFFGPGTRLTVL.

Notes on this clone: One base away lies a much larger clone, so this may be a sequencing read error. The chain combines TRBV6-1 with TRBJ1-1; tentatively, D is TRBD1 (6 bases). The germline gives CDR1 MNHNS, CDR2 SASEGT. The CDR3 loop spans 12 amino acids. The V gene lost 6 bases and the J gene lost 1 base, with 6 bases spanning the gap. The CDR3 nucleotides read TGTGCCAGCAGGGGACAGAACACTGAAGCTTTCTTT. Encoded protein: CASRGQNTEAFF.

CDR3 amino acids: CASSPSPITTTNEKLFF. The CDR3 DNA follows: TGTGCCAGCAGCCCCTCTCCCATAACGACAACTAATGAAAAACTGTTTTTT. V gene TRBV28 combines with J gene TRBJ1-4; D is uncertain. Trimming stripped 6 bases from V and 0 bases from J, with 17 bases between. This CDR3 is 17 amino acids long. CDR1 and CDR2 (germline): MDHEN, SYDVKM. The full variable domain, completed using reference TRBV28 and TRBJ1-4, is DVKVTQSSRYLVKRTGEKVFLECVQDMDHENMFWYRQDPGLGLRLIYFSYDVKMKEKGDIPEGYSVSREKKERFSLILESASTNQTSMYLCASSPSPITTTNEKLFFGSGTQLSVL.

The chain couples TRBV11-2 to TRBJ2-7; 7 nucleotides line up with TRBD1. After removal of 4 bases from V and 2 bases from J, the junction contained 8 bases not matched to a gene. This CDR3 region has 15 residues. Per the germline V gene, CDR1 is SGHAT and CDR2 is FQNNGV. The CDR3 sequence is CASSWSGTDPYEQYF. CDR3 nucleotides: TGTGCCAGCAGCTGGTCCGGGACAGACCCCTACGAGCAGTACTTC.

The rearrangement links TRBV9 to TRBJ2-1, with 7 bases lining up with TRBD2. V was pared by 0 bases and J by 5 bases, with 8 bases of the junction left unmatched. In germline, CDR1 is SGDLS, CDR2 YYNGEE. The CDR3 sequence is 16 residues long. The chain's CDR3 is CASSVAQSSGDNEQFF. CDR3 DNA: TGTGCCAGCAGCGTAGCTCAGTCTAGCGGAGACAATGAGCAGTTCTTC.

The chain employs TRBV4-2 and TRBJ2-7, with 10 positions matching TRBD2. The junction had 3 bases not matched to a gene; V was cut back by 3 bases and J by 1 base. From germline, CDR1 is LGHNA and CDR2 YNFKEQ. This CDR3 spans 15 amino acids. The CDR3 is CASSHGLADSYEQYF. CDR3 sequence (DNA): TGTGCCAGCAGCCATGGACTAGCGGATTCCTACGAGCAGTACTTC.

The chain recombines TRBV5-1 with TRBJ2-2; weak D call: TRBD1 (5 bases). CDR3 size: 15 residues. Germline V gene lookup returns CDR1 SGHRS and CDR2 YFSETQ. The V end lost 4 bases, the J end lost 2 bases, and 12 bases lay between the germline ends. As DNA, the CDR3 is TGCGCCAGCAGCCCGGACACGGCTAACACCGGGGAGCTGTTTTTT. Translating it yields CASSPDTANTGELFF.

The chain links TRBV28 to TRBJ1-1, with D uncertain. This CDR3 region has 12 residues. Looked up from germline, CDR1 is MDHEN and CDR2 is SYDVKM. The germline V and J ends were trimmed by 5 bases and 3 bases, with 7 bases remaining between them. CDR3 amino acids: CASSQSHTEAFF. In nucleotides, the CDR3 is TGTGCCAGCAGTCAGTCTCACACTGAAGCTTTCTTT.

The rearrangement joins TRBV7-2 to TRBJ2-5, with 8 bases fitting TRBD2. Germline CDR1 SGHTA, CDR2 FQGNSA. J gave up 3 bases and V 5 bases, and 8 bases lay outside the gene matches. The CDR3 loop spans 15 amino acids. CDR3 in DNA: TGTGCCAGCAGCCTTGGACTAGCCCCGGAAGAGACCCAGTACTTC. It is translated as CASSLGLAPEETQYF.